This TCR beta chain is from a study of multiple sclerosis patients with progressive multifocal leukoencephalopathy. Looked up from germline, CDR1 is MGHDK and CDR2 is SYGVNS. The V end was cut by 3 bases, the J end by 3 bases, with 17 bases between. There are 17 residues in the CDR3. This sample's time point: 5 to 6 months of natalizumab therapy. T1 and T2 blood were collected at 6 and 12 months of natalizumab. Data came from immunoSEQ multiplex PCR; TCRdb stores just in-frame clones and leaves some out. The sample records about 30,000 clones, roughly 86% being singletons. This sequence was found in a human donor with multiple sclerosis. This chain links TRBV25-1 with TRBJ2-2; perhaps TRBD1 as D (7 bases). The sequenced sample was PBMCs, obtained from a patient treated with natalizumab. CDR3 residues: CASSERRGDSYTGELFF. The CDR3 coding sequence is TGTGCCAGCAGTGAGCGGAGGGGGGACAGTTACACCGGGGAGCTGTTTTTT.